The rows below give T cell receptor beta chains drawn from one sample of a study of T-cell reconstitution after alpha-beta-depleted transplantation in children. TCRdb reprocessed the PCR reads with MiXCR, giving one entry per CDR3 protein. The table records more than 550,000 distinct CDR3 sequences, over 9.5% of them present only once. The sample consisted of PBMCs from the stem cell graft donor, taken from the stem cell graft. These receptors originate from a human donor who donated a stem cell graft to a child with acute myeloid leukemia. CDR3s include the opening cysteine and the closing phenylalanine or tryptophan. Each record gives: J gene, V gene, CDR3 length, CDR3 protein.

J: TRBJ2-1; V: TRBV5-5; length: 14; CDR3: CASSPSRDRVLQFF
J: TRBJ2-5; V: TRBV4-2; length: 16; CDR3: CASSLGSGDPKETQYF
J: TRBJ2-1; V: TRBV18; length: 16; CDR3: CASSPSNRGGYNEQFF
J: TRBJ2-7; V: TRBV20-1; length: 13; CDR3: CSASRGLAYEQYF
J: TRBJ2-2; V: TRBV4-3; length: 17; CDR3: CASSHLSPSGRPGELFF
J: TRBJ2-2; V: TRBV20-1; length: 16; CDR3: CSARDRQGPNTGELFF
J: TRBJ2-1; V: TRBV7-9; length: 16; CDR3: CASSFSSGNLYNEQFF
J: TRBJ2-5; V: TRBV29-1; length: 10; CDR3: CSVGGETQYF
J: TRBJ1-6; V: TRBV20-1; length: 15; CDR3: CSAQTGGLYNSPLHF
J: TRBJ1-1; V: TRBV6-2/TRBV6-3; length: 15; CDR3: CASSSLSWGRGEAFF
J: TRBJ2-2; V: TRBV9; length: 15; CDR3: CASSAHSGSSGELFF
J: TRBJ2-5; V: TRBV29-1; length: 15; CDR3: CSVDWGGTKSQTQYF
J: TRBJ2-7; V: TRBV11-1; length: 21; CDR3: CASSLGDPGLGRSTFIYEQYF
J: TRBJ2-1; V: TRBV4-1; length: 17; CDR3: CASSQVDLGFSYNEQFF
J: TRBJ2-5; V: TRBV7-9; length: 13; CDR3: CASSFPTAEARYF
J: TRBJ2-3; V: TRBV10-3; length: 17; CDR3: CAISEGVEGSPRHTQYF
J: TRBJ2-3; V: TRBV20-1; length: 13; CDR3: CSAPTSSTDTQYF
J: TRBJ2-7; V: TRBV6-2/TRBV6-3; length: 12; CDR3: CASSNQGDEQYF
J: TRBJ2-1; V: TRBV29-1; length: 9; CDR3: CSVVNEQFF
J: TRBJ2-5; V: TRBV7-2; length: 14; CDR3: CASSRTSVQETQYF
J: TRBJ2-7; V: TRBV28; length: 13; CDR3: CASNPTAAYEQYF
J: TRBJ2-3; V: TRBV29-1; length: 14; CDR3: CSVEGTRGTDTQYF
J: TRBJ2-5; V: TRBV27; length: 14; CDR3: CASRLTGVRETQYF
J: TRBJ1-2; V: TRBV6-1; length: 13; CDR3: CASSMNTGYGYTF
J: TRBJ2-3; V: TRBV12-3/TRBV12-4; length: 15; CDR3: CASSAGLVQSDTQYF
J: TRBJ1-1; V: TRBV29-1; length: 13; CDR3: CSVGRGGDTEAFF
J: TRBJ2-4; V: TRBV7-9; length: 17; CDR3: CASSLNLHGPPKNIQYF
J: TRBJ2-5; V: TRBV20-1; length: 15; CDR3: CSAYIDQGALETQYF
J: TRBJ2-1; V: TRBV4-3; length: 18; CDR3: CASSQDSAGLVDLNEQFF
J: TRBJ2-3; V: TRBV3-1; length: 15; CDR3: CASSQNRRSTDTQYF
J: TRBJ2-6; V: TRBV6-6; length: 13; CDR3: CASIASGANVLTF
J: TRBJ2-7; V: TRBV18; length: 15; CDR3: CASSPPIGPNYEQYF
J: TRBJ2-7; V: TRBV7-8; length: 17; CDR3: CASSLEPTSGGSYEQYF
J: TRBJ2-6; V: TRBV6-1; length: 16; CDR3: CASSQGRGVGANVLTF
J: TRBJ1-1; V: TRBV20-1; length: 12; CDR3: CSARGGDTEAFF
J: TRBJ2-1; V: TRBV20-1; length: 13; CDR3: CSLAGGLYNEQFF
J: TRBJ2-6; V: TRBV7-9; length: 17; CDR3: CASSSRGSIAGANVLTF
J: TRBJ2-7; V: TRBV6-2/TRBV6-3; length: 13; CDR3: CAIKPDRSYEQYF
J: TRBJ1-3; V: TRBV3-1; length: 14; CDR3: CASSLKGQGNTIYF
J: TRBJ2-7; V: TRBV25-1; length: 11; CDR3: CASGNSDEQYF